Listed here is a single TCR beta chain. Other DNA sequences within the sample encode an identical CDR3. These data are taken from a study of radiation and T cells in renal cell carcinoma. Documented time point: blood 2 weeks post-SBRT. Treatment noted: 15 Gy SBRT to primary tumor, nephrectomy 4 weeks later. The patient's renal cell carcinoma had clear cell pathology. Method: immunoSEQ multiplex PCR; TCRdb's copy keeps in-frame clones and lacks some. Of 100,000 to 150,000 clones in the sample, 81% are singletons; the top ten hold 5% to 6.5%. The sample consisted of blood, taken from a patient whose treatment included radiotherapy and nephrectomy. The TCR comes from a man aged 50 or older with renal cell carcinoma.

CDR3 amino acids: CASSLTSGSYEQYF. In DNA form, the CDR3 reads TGTGCCAGCAGCCTGACTAGCGGGAGTTACGAGCAGTACTTC. The rearrangement links TRBV7-9 to TRBJ2-7; TRBD2 matches at 12 bases. Per germline, CDR1 SEHNR and CDR2 FQNEAQ (reference sequence). The J segment lost 4 bases and the V segment lost 5 bases, leaving 3 bases of the junction unmatched. This CDR3 is built from 14 residues.